This passage covers 32 T cell receptor beta chains from one sample sequenced in a study of blood T cell repertoires in COVID-19 (dated by TCRdb to between 2020 and 2021). The receptor library was made with the immunoSEQ multiplex PCR assay. TCRdb took this table from immuneACCESS and kept in-frame rearrangements with V and J called. Such tables lack part of the clones; where checked against another copy, unresolved V genes explain under half of the gap, and the rest is unexplained. This sample is represented by over 65,000 clones; 90% of them were singletons. The biggest ten clones account for roughly 9.7% of the sample. What was sequenced was peripheral blood. The source is a human donor in a cohort sampled during active COVID-19.

The chain has TRBV6-5 and TRBJ2-3, with D possibly TRBD2 on 5 matching bases. The germline V gene has CDR1 MNHEY and CDR2 SVGAGI. CDR3 size: 13 residues. V was pared by 7 bases and J by 2 bases, with 10 bases between. CDR3 nucleotide sequence: TGTGCCAGCAATCGGGAAGCCACAGATACGCAGTATTTT. Translating gives CASNREATDTQYF.

This clone was seen only once. The gene calls are TRBV30 and TRBJ2-1; a weak D match, TRBD2 (5 bases). Germline assignment: CDR1 GTSNPN and CDR2 SVGIG (reference sequence). The V end lost 6 bases, the J end lost 1 base, and 13 bases lay between the germline ends. This CDR3 contains 14 residues. CDR3 residues: CACQRVRSYNEQFF. In DNA form, the CDR3 reads TGTGCCTGCCAGAGGGTGCGATCCTACAATGAGCAGTTCTTC.

The genes are TRBV5-4 and TRBJ1-2; D gene unclear. The CDR3 is 16 amino acids. The ends were cut back, 0 bases at V and 4 bases at J, with 16 bases in the middle. Germline values: CDR1 SGHNT, CDR2 YYREEE (reference sequence). The DNA of the CDR3 is TGTGCCAGCAGCTTGGGTGGGCCAGCCGTCCTCTATGGCTACACCTTC. This gives the protein CASSLGGPAVLYGYTF.

The chain has TRBV24-1 and TRBJ1-2; TRBD1 might be the D (5 bases). The CDR3 loop spans 15 amino acids. Germline assignment: CDR1 KGHDR and CDR2 SFDVKD. Trimming shortened V by 0 bases and J by 3 bases, and 10 bases separated the two germline ends. The chain's CDR3 is CATSDLPGMDYGYTF. The DNA for the CDR3 is TGTGCCACCAGTGATTTGCCAGGGATGGACTATGGCTACACCTTC.

The J gene is TRBJ1-3, the V gene TRBV6-5, with TRBD1 matching 7 bases. The CDR3 contains 14 residues. The germline CDR1 and CDR2 sequences are MNHEY and SVGAGI. V lost 6 bases and J lost 3; bases outside the gene matches: 5. CDR3 nucleotides: TGTGCCAGCAGGACGACAGGGTATGGAAACACCATATATTTT. It specifies CASRTTGYGNTIYF.

This clone has just one count. V gene TRBV11-2 combines with J gene TRBJ2-7; 7 bases fit TRBD2. Germline loops: CDR1 SGHAT, CDR2 FQNNGV. The J segment lost 2 bases and the V segment lost 1 base, leaving 8 bases of the junction unmatched. This CDR3 is 16 amino acids long. CDR3 amino acids: CASSLGGGRGAYEQYF. CDR3 in DNA: TGTGCCAGCAGCTTAGGTGGGGGGAGGGGCGCCTACGAGCAGTACTTC.

The chain couples TRBV5-6 to TRBJ2-1; possible D gene TRBD2, 5 bases. This CDR3 has 15 amino acids. Between the trimmed V and J ends, which lost 0 bases and 4 bases, there was a span of 11 bases. CDR1 and CDR2 (germline): SGHDT, YYEEEE. In nucleotides, the CDR3 is TGTGCCAGCAGCTTGGAGGGTAGCGCATACAATGAGCAGTTCTTC. Encoded protein: CASSLEGSAYNEQFF.

The chain combines TRBV11-2 with TRBJ2-2; no clear D. Germline V gives CDR1 SGHAT, CDR2 FQNNGV. Deletions cut 1 base from V and 0 bases from J, with 9 bases between. This CDR3 region has 16 residues. The CDR3 DNA is TGTGCCAGCAGCTTAGGTCGAGGCGCGAACACCGGGGAGCTGTTTTTT. It yields the protein CASSLGRGANTGELFF.

The chain uses TRBV3-1 (or the pseudogene TRBV3-2) and TRBJ1-1; weak D call: TRBD1 (5 bases). Germline V CDR1 and CDR2: LGHDT, YNNKEL (reference sequence). Trimming took off 0 bases at V and 3 bases at J, with 14 bases between the two ends. The CDR3 has 16 amino acids. The CDR3 sequence is CASSQDTPTGDTEAFF. The CDR3, as DNA: TGTGCCAGCAGCCAAGATACCCCGACGGGGGACACTGAAGCTTTCTTT.

V usage is TRBV5-1 and J usage is TRBJ1-2; tentatively, D is TRBD1 (5 bases). The CDR3 consists of 14 residues. With 4 bases removed from V and 0 bases from J, the gap between germline ends came to 10 bases. Germline V gives CDR1 SGHRS, CDR2 YFSETQ. CDR3 coding DNA: TGCGCCAGCAGCATTACGACAGCTAACTATGGCTACACCTTC. Translation gives CASSITTANYGYTF.

The J gene is TRBJ2-7, the V gene TRBV28; D may be TRBD2 (5 bases). CDR1 is MDHEN, CDR2 SYDVKM, per germline. This CDR3 is 15 amino acids long. Between the trimmed V and J ends, which lost 6 bases and 2 bases, there was a span of 17 bases. The CDR3 nucleotides read TGTGCCAGCAGCGCCCGGGGTCCCTATGCCTACGAGCAGTACTTC. Residues: CASSARGPYAYEQYF. Full variable domain (remainder filled in from reference TRBV28 and TRBJ2-7): DVKVTQSSRYLVKRTGEKVFLECVQDMDHENMFWYRQDPGLGLRLIYFSYDVKMKEKGDIPEGYSVSREKKERFSLILESASTNQTSMYLCASSARGPYAYEQYFGPGTRLTVT.

The rearrangement uses TRBV9 and TRBJ2-1; TRBD2 agrees at 9 bases. This CDR3 spans 19 amino acids. The germline CDR1 and CDR2 sequences are SGDLS and YYNGEE. V lost 0 bases to trimming and J lost 6 bases; unmatched junction nucleotides: 16. The DNA of the CDR3 is TGTGCCAGCAGCGTAGGGCTACCCCTGGGTAGCGGGAGCGTCAATGAGCAGTTCTTC. It is translated as CASSVGLPLGSGSVNEQFF. Full variable domain (outside the CDR3, taken from reference TRBV9 and TRBJ2-1): DSGVTQTPKHLITATGQRVTLRCSPRSGDLSVYWYQQSLDQGLQFLIQYYNGEERAKGNILERFSAQQFPDLHSELNLSSLELGDSALYFCASSVGLPLGSGSVNEQFFGPGTRLTVL.

In DNA, the CDR3 is TGTGCCAGCACCCCTGGGACAGGGGATAATGAAAAACTGTTTTTT. As protein: CASTPGTGDNEKLFF. The chain is built from TRBV5-4 and TRBJ1-4; TRBD1 agrees at 10 bases. The CDR3 has 15 residues. V was clipped by 6 bases and J by 4 bases; unmatched bases: 6. Germline V gives CDR1 SGHNT, CDR2 YYREEE (reference sequence).

The V and J genes are TRBV29-1 and TRBJ2-3; TRBD2 matches 7 bases. This CDR3 contains 17 residues. The germline gives CDR1 SQVTM, CDR2 ANQGSEA. V shed 0 bases, J shed 4 bases, and the junction held 13 bases outside the gene matches. The DNA for the CDR3 is TGCAGCGTTGAAGATTGGGGGGGAGGCTCAGGGTCAGATACGCAGTATTTT. Protein product: CSVEDWGGGSGSDTQYF.

This clone has only one observation. V usage is TRBV5-1 and J usage is TRBJ2-5; 7 bases agree with TRBD2. Per the germline V gene, CDR1 is SGHRS and CDR2 is YFSETQ. This CDR3 region has 15 residues. J gave up 3 bases and V 7 bases, and 12 bases lay outside the gene matches. Here the CDR3 reads CASGRSGLAEETQYF. The CDR3 bases are TGCGCCAGCGGCCGCTCAGGGCTAGCGGAAGAGACCCAGTACTTC.

The genes are TRBV5-6 and TRBJ1-4; TRBD1 is a possible D gene (6 bases). Germline V gives CDR1 SGHDT, CDR2 YYEEEE. V shed 4 bases and J shed 0 bases, with 13 bases lying between them. This CDR3 has 16 amino acids. Here the CDR3 reads CASSLTGSATNEKLFF. The CDR3 nucleotides read TGTGCCAGCAGCCTTACAGGGTCGGCAACTAATGAAAAACTGTTTTTT.

The V and J genes are TRBV7-3 and TRBJ2-1; D call uncertain. V shed 2 bases and J shed 0 bases, with 14 bases lying between them. Germline V lookup: CDR1 SGHTA, CDR2 FQGTGA. The CDR3 extends over 17 amino acids. This CDR3 is CASSLSWRLLSYNEQFF. The CDR3 nucleotides read TGTGCCAGCAGCTTATCGTGGCGGCTCCTCTCCTACAATGAGCAGTTCTTC.

V usage is TRBV29-1 and J usage is TRBJ1-1; D not certain. Germline CDR1 and CDR2: SQVTM and ANQGSEA. CDR3 length equals 12 residues. Deletions cut 7 bases from V and 6 bases from J, with 15 bases between. The CDR3 protein is CSAMTKLAEAFF. The CDR3, as DNA: TGCAGCGCCATGACCAAACTAGCTGAAGCTTTCTTT.

This clone occurred once. J is TRBJ2-1 and V is TRBV6-4; 8 nucleotides match TRBD1. The CDR3 is made up of 16 amino acids. V trimming: 5 bases; J trimming: 0 bases; junction bases outside the gene matches: 6. Germline loops: CDR1 MRHNA, CDR2 SNTAGT. The CDR3 DNA reads as TGTGCCAGCAGTCCCGGGACAGGTCCCTCCTACAATGAGCAGTTCTTC. It yields the protein CASSPGTGPSYNEQFF.

The V and J genes are TRBV29-1 and TRBJ1-3; TRBD1 is a possible D gene (5 bases). The CDR3 length is 13 residues. V shed 4 bases and J shed 0 bases, with 7 bases lying between them. Germline assignment: CDR1 SQVTM and CDR2 ANQGSEA. CDR3 amino acids: CSVGTYSGNTIYF. The DNA for the CDR3 is TGCAGCGTTGGGACATACTCTGGAAACACCATATATTTT. The whole variable domain, remainder taken from reference TRBV29-1 and TRBJ1-3, is SAVISQKPSRDICQRGTSLTIQCQVDSQVTMMFWYRQQPGQSLTLIATANQGSEATYESGFVIDKFPISRPNLTFSTLTVSNMSPEDSSIYLCSVGTYSGNTIYFGEGSWLTVV.

The chain links TRBV11-2 to TRBJ1-3; D not certain. Looked up from germline, CDR1 is SGHAT and CDR2 is FQNNGV. V shed 5 bases and J shed 2 bases, with 4 bases lying between them. This CDR3 is built from 12 residues. CDR3 bases: TGTGCCAGCAGCCTCCCTGGAAACACCATATATTTT. This gives the protein CASSLPGNTIYF.

The V gene is TRBV5-1, the J gene TRBJ2-1; D possibly corresponds to TRBD1 (6 bases). The CDR3 runs to 15 residues. Germline assignment: CDR1 SGHRS and CDR2 YFSETQ. The V gene lost 1 base and the J gene lost 6 bases, with 14 bases spanning the gap. The CDR3 spells CASSLLLGAGNEQFF. In DNA, the CDR3 is TGCGCCAGCAGCTTGTTATTGGGGGCCGGCAATGAGCAGTTCTTC.

The chain uses TRBV20-1 and TRBJ2-1, with a possible D match to TRBD2 (5 bases). The CDR3 is 13 amino acids. Trimming left V 3 bases short and J 8 bases short, with 14 bases between. Germline V gene sequence: CDR1 DFQATT, CDR2 SNEGSKA (reference sequence). The CDR3 loop is CSASERDGHEQFF. DNA for the CDR3: TGCAGTGCTAGTGAACGGGATGGACATGAGCAGTTCTTC.

This chain connects TRBV29-1 to TRBJ2-3, with TRBD2 identical over 8 bases. This CDR3 is built from 13 residues. Germline V gene lookup returns CDR1 SQVTM and CDR2 ANQGSEA. The V gene end was trimmed by 4 bases and the J gene end by 2 bases; junction bases not matched to a gene: 2. The CDR3 is CSVGLAPTDTQYF. CDR3 bases: TGCAGCGTTGGACTAGCGCCCACAGATACGCAGTATTTT.

Only one count was recorded for this clone. The J gene is TRBJ1-6, the V gene TRBV19; perhaps TRBD1 as D (6 bases). The germline V gene encodes CDR1 LNHDA and CDR2 SQIVND (reference sequence). The CDR3 is 13 residues long. Trimming removed 7 bases at V and 7 bases at J, with 11 bases between. The chain's CDR3 is CASTGTLNSPLHF. The CDR3 bases are TGTGCCAGTACCGGGACACTAAATTCACCCCTCCACTTT.

This clone was observed once. The chain has TRBV24-1 and TRBJ2-5; the match to TRBD1 covers 8 bases. The CDR3 has 15 residues. The junction had 4 bases not matched to a gene; V was cut back by 5 bases and J by 0 bases. The germline V gene has CDR1 KGHDR and CDR2 SFDVKD. CDR3 residues: CATSATDRDQETQYF. For the CDR3, the DNA is TGTGCCACCAGTGCTACGGACAGGGACCAAGAGACCCAGTACTTC.

This clone was counted a single time. The chain links TRBV21-1 to TRBJ2-3; the table assigns TRBD2, which was not confirmed against the DNA. TRBV21-1 is a listed pseudogene. The CDR3 sequence is 15 residues long. Written as DNA, the CDR3 is TGTGCCAGCAGCAAAGCGGGACTCAGGGTGGATACGCAGTATTTT. Its translation: CASSKAGLRVDTQYF.

This chain joins TRBV2 and TRBJ2-7, with a possible D match to TRBD2 (6 bases). CDR1 and CDR2 from the germline V gene are SNHLY and FYNNEI. V was pared by 4 bases and J by 6 bases, with 13 bases between. This CDR3 is built from 13 residues. The CDR3 here is CASSVTLGGEQYF. The CDR3, as DNA: TGTGCCAGCAGTGTTACCCTGGGGGGCGAGCAGTACTTC.

V usage is TRBV11-1 and J usage is TRBJ2-1; D may be TRBD2 (7 bases). V dropped 5 bases and J dropped 6 bases, with 20 bases sitting between them. Germline CDR1 reads SGHAT; CDR2 reads FQDESV (reference sequence). The CDR3 is 16 amino acids. The CDR3 sequence: CASSPGGGRLSNEQFF. The CDR3, as DNA: TGTGCCAGCAGCCCGGGCGGGGGCCGGCTTTCCAATGAGCAGTTCTTC.

The gene calls are TRBV27 and TRBJ2-3, with 9 nucleotides matching TRBD2. This CDR3 spans 15 amino acids. Trimming removed 5 bases from V and 4 bases from J; junction bases left unmatched: 7. Germline CDR1 MNHEY, CDR2 SMNVEV (reference sequence). The CDR3: CASSERGRVADTQYF. CDR3 bases: TGTGCCAGCAGTGAGCGCGGGAGGGTTGCAGATACGCAGTATTTT.

The chain is built from TRBV25-1 and TRBJ2-2; 7 bases map to TRBD1. Trimming at V came to 3 bases and at J to 6 bases, leaving 10 bases not matched to a gene. CDR1 is MGHDK, CDR2 SYGVNS, per germline. This CDR3 contains 16 residues. As DNA, the CDR3 is TGTGCCAGCAGTGATCCAAGACAGGGATGGTCCGGGGAGCTGTTTTTT. Protein product: CASSDPRQGWSGELFF.

The chain is built from TRBV7-2 and TRBJ1-5; D gene ambiguous. V lost 1 base to trimming and J lost 7 bases, with 11 bases between them. Germline CDR1 and CDR2: SGHTA and FQGNSA. The CDR3 sequence is 14 residues long. The CDR3 reads CASSLGQSGQPQHF. Here the CDR3 DNA reads TGTGCCAGCAGCTTAGGGCAGTCCGGGCAGCCCCAGCATTTT.